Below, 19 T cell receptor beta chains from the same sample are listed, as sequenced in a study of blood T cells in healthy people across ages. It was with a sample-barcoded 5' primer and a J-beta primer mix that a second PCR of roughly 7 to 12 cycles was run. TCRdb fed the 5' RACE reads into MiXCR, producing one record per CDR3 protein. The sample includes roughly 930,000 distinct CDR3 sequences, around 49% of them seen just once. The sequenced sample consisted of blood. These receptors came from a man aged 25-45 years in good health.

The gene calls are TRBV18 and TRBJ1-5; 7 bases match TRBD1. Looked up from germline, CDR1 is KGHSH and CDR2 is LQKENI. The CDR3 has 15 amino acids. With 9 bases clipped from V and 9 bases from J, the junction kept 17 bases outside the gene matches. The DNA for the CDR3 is TGTGCCAGGCAAGACAGGGCGTCTGGCCCAGCGCCCCAGCATTTT. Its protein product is CARQDRASGPAPQHF.

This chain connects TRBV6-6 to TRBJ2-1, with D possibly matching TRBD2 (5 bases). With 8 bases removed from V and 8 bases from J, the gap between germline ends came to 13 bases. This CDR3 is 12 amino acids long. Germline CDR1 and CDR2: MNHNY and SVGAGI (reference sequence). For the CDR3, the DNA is TGTGCCAGCGGGAGAGGGAGCTATGAGCAGTTCTTC. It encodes CASGRGSYEQFF.

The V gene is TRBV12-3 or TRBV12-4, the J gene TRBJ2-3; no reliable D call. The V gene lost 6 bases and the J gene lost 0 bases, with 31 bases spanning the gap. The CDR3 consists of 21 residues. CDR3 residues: CASRSRADGRPSSFSTDTQYF. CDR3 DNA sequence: TGTGCCAGCAGATCCCGGGCAGACGGAAGACCATCTTCTTTTAGCACAGATACGCAGTATTTT.

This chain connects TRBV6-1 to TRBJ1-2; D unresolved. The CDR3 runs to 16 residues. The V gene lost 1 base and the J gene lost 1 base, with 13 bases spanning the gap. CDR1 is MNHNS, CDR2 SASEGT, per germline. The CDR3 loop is CASSEGHGGGNYGYTF. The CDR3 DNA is TGTGCCAGCAGTGAAGGCCATGGCGGCGGTAACTATGGCTACACCTTC.

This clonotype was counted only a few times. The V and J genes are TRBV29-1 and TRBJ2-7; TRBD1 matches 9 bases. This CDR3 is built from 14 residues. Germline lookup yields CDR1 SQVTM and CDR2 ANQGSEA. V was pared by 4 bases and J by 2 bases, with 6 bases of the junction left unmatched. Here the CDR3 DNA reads TGCAGCGTTGTAGCACAGGGGGCCGCCTACGAGCAGTACTTC. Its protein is CSVVAQGAAYEQYF.

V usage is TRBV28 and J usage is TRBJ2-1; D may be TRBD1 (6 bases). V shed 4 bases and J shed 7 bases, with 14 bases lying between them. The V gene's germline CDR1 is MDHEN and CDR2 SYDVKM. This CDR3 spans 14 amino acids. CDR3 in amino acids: CASSSPTGANEQFF. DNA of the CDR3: TGTGCCAGCAGTTCCCCGACAGGCGCTAATGAGCAGTTCTTC.

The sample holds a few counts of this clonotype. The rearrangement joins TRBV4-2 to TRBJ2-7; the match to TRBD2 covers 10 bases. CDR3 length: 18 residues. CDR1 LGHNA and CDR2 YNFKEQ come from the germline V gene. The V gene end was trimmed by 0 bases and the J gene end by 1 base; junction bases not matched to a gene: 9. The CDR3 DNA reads TGTGCCAGCAGCCAAGAATGGGGGGCTAGCGGGGGATCCTACGAGCAGTACTTC. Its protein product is CASSQEWGASGGSYEQYF.

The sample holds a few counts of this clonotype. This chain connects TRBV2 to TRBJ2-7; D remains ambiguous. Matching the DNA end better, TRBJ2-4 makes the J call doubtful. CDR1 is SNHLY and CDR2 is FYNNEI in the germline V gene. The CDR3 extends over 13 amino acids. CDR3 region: CASRPNTGNIQYF. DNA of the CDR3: TGTGCCAGCAGACCCAACACTGGGAACATTCAGTACTTC.

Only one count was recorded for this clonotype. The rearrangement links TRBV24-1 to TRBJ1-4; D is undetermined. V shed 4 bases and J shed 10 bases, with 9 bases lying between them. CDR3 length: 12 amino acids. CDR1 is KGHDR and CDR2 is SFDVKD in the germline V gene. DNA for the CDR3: TGTGCCACCAGTGACACGGAGGGAAAACTGTTTTTT. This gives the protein CATSDTEGKLFF.

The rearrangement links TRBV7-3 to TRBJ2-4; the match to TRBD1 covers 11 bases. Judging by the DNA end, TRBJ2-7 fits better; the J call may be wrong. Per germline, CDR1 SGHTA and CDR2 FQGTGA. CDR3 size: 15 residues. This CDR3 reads CASSLIGTGGNEQYF. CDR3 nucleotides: TGTGCCAGCAGCTTAATAGGGACAGGGGGAAACGAGCAGTACTTC.

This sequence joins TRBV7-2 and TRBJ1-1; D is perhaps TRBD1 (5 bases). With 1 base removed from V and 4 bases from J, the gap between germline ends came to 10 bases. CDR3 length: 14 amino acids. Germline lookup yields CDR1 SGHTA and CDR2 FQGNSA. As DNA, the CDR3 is TGTGCCAGCAGCTTAGGTTTCACAGGCACTGAAGCTTTCTTT. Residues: CASSLGFTGTEAFF.

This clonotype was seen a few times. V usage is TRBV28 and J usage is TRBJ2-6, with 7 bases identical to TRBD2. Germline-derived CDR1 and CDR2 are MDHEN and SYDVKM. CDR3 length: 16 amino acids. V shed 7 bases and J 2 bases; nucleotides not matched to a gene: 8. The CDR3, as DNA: TGTGCCAGCAACTTTCGAGGGAGGGCTGGGGCCAACGTCCTGACTTTC. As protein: CASNFRGRAGANVLTF.

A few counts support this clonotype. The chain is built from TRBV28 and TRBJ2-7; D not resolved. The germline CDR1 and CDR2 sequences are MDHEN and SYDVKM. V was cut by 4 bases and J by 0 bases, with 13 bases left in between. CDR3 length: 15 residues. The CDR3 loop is CASSSIALSSYEQYF. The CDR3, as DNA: TGTGCCAGCAGTTCCATCGCCCTCTCCTCCTACGAGCAGTACTTC.

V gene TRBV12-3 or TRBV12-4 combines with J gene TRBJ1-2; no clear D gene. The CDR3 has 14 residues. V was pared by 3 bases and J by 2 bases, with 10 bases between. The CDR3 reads CASSFSRPNYGYTF. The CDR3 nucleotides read TGTGCCAGCAGTTTCTCCAGGCCCAACTATGGCTACACCTTC.

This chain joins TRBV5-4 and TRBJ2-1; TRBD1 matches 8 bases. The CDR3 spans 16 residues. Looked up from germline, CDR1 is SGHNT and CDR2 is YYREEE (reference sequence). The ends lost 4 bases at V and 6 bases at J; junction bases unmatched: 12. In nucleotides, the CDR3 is TGTGCCAGCAGCGCCACCCCGGGACAGGTTTTCAATGAGCAGTTCTTC. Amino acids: CASSATPGQVFNEQFF.

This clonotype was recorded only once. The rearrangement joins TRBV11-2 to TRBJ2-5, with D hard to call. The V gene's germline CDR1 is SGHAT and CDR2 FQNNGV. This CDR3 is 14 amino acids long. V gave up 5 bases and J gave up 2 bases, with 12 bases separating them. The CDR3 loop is CASSNRWGQETQYF. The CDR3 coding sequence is TGTGCCAGCAGCAATAGATGGGGACAAGAGACCCAGTACTTC.

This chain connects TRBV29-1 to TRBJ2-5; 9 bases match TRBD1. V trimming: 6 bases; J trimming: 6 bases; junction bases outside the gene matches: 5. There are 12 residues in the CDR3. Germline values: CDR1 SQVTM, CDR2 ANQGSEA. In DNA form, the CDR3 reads TGCAGCGTACGACAGGGGGAGAAGACCCAGTACTTC. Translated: CSVRQGEKTQYF.

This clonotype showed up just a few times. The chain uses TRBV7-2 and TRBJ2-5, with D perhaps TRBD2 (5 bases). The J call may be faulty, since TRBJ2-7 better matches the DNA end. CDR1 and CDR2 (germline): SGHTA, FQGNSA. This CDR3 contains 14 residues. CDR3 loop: CASSTSPGIYEQYF. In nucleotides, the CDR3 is TGTGCCAGCAGCACATCTCCCGGGATCTACGAGCAGTACTTC.

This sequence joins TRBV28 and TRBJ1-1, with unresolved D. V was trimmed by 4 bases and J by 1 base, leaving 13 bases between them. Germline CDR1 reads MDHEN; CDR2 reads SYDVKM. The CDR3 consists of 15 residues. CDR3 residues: CASSSPGAGNTEAFF. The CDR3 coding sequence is TGTGCCAGCAGTTCCCCGGGAGCGGGGAACACTGAAGCTTTCTTT.